The clone carrying this T cell receptor beta chain was observed once. The target antigen is unknown. V lost 6 bases, J lost 5 bases, and 10 bases stayed unmatched. The germline V gene has CDR1 ENHRY and CDR2 SYGVKD. The CDR3 consists of 15 residues. This record comes from a study of long-term antiretroviral therapy in people with HIV. All participants with HIV were treated in the United States. Assay version v3.0 of immunoSEQ was used, and it was run at survey level. Measured with immunoSEQ multiplex PCR; TCRdb has only the in-frame clones, and not every one. The repertoire holds about 25,000 clones, with over 80% as singletons. Study-level findings and limits: In the period from the mid-2000s to the late 2010s, blood was collected, possibly under older ART regimens. Among HIV repertoires, CDR3 length ranges were narrower than those of controls.

The sample here was unsorted PBMCs, taken around 4.1 years after starting antiretroviral therapy. This sequence was found in a man aged 25 to 45 with HIV. The J gene is TRBJ2-1, the V gene TRBV10-3, with 7 nucleotides matching TRBD1. CDR3 DNA: TGTGCCATCAGCGTGCTCGGGACAGAAGACAATGAGCAGTTCTTC. Translation gives CAISVLGTEDNEQFF.